Below, 2 T cell receptor beta chains from the same sample are listed, as sequenced in a study of T cell repertoires in cytomegalovirus infection. From the reads, TCRdb called clonotypes with MiXCR, one entry per CDR3 protein. The top ten clones hold roughly 4.5% of a sample with under 350,000 distinct CDR3 sequences, around a tenth of them seen once. Sequencing was carried out using PBMCs. All receptors derive from a human donor in good health (CMV status not recorded). Some clones in this sample may be carry-over from other donors' samples.

This clonotype came up many times. CDR3 sequence: CASSLLGPNTEAFF. CDR3 nucleotides: TGTGCCAGCAGCCTCCTGGGACCGAACACTGAAGCTTTCTTT. The rearrangement uses TRBV7-2 and TRBJ1-1; perhaps TRBD1 as D (5 bases). Between the trimmed V and J ends, which lost 5 bases and 1 base, there was a span of 11 bases. Germline V lookup: CDR1 SGHTA, CDR2 FQGNSA. This CDR3 is built from 14 residues.

The table lists this clonotype with many counts. The chain is built from TRBV29-1 and TRBJ1-3; D is undetermined. V was pared by 2 bases and J by 7 bases, with 6 bases between. This CDR3 has 11 residues. Germline values: CDR1 SQVTM, CDR2 ANQGSEA. The CDR3 DNA reads as TGCAGCGTTGAAATCGTGAACACCATATATTTT. Its protein is CSVEIVNTIYF. Using reference TRBV29-1 and TRBJ1-3 for the parts outside the CDR3, the full variable domain is SAVISQKPSRDICQRGTSLTIQCQVDSQVTMMFWYRQQPGQSLTLIATANQGSEATYESGFVIDKFPISRPNLTFSTLTVSNMSPEDSSIYLCSVEIVNTIYFGEGSWLTVV.